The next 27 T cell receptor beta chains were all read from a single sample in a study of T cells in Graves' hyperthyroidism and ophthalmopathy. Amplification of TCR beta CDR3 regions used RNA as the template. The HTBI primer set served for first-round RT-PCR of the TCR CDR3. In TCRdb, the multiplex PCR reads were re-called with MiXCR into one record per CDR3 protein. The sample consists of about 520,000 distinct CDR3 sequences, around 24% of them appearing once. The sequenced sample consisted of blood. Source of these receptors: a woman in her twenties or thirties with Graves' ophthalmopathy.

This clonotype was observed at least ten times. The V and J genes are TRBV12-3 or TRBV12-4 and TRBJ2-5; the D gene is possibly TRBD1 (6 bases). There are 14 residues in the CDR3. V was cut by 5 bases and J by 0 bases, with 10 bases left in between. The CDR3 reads CASSPRTDQETQYF. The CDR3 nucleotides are TGTGCCAGCAGTCCACGGACAGACCAAGAGACCCAGTACTTC.

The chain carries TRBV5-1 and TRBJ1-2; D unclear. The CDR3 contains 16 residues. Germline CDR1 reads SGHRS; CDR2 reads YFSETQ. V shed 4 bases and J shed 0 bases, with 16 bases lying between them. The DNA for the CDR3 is TGCGCCAGCAGCCCGGGTCCGACACGACCTAACTATGGCTACACCTTC. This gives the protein CASSPGPTRPNYGYTF.

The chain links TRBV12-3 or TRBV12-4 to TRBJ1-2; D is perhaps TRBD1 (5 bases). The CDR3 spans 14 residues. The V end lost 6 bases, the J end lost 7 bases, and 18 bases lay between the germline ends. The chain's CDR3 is CASSLFGGVVGYTF. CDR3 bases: TGTGCCAGCAGCTTATTTGGAGGGGTGGTTGGCTACACCTTC.

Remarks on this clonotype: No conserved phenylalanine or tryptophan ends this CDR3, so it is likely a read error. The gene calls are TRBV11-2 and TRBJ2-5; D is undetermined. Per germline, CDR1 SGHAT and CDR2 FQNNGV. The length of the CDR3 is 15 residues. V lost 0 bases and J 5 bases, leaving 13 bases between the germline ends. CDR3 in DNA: TGTGCCAGCAGCTTAGATTCCAGCCCTGGGGAGACCCAGTACCTC. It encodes CASSLDSSPGETQYL.

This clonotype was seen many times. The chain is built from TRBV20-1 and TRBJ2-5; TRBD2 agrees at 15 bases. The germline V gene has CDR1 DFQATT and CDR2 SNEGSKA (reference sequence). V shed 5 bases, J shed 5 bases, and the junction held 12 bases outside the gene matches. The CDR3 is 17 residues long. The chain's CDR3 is CSAQPAGTSGGQETQYF. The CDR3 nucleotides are TGCAGTGCTCAACCGGCCGGGACTAGCGGGGGGCAGGAGACCCAGTACTTC.

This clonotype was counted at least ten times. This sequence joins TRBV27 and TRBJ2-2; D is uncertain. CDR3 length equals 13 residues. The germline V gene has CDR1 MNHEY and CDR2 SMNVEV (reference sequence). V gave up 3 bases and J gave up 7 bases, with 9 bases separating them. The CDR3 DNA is TGTGCCAGCAGTTTTGGGTTGAGCGGGGAGCTGTTTTTT. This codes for CASSFGLSGELFF.

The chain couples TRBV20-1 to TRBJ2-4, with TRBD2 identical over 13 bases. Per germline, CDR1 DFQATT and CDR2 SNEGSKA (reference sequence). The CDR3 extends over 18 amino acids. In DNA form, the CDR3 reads TGCAGCGCATACCCTGGACTAGCGGGGGCCGTAGCCAAAAACATTCAGTACTTC. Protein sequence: CSAYPGLAGAVAKNIQYF.

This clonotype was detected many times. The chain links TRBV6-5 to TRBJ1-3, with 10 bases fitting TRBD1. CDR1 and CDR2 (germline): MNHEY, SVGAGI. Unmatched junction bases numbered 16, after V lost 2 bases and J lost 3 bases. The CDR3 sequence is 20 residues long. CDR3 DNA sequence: TGTGCCAGCAGTTACACCCCCCCGGGGACAGGGGTGGTTGGTGGAAACACCATATATTTT. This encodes CASSYTPPGTGVVGGNTIYF.

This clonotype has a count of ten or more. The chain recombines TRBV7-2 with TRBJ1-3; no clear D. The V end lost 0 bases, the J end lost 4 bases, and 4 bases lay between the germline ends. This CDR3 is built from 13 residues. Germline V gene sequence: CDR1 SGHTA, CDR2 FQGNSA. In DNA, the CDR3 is TGTGCCAGCAGCTTAGCAGCAGGAAACACCATATATTTT. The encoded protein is CASSLAAGNTIYF.

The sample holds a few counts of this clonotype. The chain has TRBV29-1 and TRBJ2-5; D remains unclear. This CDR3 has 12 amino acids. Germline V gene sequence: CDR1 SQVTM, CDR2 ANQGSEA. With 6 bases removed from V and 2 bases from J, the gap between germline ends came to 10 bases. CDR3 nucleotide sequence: TGCAGCGTCGTGACTTCTCAAGAGACCCAGTACTTC. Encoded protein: CSVVTSQETQYF.

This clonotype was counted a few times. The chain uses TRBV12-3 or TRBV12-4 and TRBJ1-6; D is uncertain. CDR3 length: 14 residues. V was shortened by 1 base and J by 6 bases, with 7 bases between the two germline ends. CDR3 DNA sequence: TGTGCCAGCAGTTTAGTTGGTGGTAATTCACCCCTCCACTTT. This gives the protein CASSLVGGNSPLHF.

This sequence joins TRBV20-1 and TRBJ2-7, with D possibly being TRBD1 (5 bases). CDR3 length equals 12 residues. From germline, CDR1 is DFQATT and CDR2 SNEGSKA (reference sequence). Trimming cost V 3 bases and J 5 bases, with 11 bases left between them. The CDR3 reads CSASQGGNEQYF. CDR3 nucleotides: TGCAGTGCTAGTCAGGGTGGGAACGAGCAGTACTTC.

CDR3 DNA sequence: TGTGCCAGCAGCCCCGACAGGGGACGCCTATACGAGCAGTACTTC. It yields the protein CASSPDRGRLYEQYF. The gene calls are TRBV6-1 and TRBJ2-7, with TRBD1 matching 8 bases. Germline CDR1 reads MNHNS; CDR2 reads SASEGT. CDR3 length: 15 amino acids. With 6 bases clipped from V and 4 bases from J, the junction kept 11 bases outside the gene matches.

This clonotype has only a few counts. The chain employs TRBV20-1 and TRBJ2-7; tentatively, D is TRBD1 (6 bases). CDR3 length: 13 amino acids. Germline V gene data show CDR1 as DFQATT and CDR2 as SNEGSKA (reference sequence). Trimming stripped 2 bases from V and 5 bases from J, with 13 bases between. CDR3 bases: TGCAGTGCTAGATTGCAGGGGTACCACGAGCAGTACTTC. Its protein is CSARLQGYHEQYF.

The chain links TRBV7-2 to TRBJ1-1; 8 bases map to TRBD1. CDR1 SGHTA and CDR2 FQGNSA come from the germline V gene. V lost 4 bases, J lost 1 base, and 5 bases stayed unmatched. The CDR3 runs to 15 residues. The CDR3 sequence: CASSSAGGGNTEAFF. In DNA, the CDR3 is TGTGCCAGCAGCTCCGCAGGGGGCGGGAACACTGAAGCTTTCTTT.

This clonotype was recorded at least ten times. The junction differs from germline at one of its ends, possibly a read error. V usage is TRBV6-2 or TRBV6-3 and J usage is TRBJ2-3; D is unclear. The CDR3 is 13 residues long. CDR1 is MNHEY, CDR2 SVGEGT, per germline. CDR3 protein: CASNYSSTDTQYF. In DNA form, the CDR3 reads TGTGCCAGCAATTACTCTAGCACAGATACGCAGTATTTT.

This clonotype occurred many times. The CDR3 here is CASRSADNYNEQFF. The CDR3 coding sequence is TGTGCCAGCAGGTCCGCGGACAACTACAATGAGCAGTTCTTC. The chain joins TRBV6-1 to TRBJ2-1; a possible D gene is TRBD1 (5 bases). Trimming cost V 6 bases and J 3 bases, with 12 bases left between them. This CDR3 region has 14 residues. Germline V gives CDR1 MNHNS, CDR2 SASEGT.

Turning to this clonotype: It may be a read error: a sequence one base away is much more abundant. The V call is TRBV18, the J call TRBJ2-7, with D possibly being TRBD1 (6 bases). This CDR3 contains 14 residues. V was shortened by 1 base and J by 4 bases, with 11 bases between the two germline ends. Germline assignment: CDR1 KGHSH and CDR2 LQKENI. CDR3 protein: CASSPQTGWYEQYF. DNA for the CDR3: TGTGCCAGCTCACCACAGACAGGCTGGTACGAGCAGTACTTC.

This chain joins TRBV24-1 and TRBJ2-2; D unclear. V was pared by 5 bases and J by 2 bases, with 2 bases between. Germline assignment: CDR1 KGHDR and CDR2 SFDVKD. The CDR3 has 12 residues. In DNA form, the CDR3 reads TGTGCCACCAGTGTCAACACCGGGGAGCTGTTTTTT. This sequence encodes CATSVNTGELFF.

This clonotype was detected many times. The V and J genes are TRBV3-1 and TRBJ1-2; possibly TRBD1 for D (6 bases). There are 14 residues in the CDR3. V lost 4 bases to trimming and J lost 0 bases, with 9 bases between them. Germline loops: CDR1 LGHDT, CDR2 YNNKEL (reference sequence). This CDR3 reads CASSLDSSNYGYTF. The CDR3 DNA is TGTGCCAGCAGCCTGGACAGTTCTAACTATGGCTACACCTTC.

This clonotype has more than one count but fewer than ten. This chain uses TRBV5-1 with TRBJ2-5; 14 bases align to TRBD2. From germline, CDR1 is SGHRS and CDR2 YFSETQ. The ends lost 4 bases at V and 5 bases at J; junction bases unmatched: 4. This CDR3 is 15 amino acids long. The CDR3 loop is CASSGTSGSPETQYF. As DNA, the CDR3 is TGCGCCAGCAGCGGGACTAGCGGGAGCCCGGAGACCCAGTACTTC.

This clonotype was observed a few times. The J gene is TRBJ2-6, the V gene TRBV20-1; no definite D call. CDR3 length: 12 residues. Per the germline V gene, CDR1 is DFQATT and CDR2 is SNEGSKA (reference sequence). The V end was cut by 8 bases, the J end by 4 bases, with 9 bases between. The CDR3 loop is CSPNPGANVLTF. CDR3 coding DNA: TGCAGTCCTAACCCGGGGGCCAACGTCCTGACTTTC.

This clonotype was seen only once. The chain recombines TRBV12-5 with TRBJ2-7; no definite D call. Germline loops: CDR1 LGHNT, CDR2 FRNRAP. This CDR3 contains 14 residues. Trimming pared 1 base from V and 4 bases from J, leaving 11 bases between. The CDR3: CASGLAPRSYEQYF. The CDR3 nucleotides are TGTGCTAGTGGTTTGGCCCCACGCTCTTACGAGCAGTACTTC.

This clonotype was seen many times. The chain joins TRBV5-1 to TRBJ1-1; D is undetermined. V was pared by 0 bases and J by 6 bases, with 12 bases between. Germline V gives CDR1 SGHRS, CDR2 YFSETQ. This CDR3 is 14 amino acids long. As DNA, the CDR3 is TGCGCCAGCAGCTTGGTATTGGAGGGATCTGAAGCTTTCTTT. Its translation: CASSLVLEGSEAFF. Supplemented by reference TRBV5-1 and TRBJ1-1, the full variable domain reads KAGVTQTPRYLIKTRGQQVTLSCSPISGHRSVSWYQQTPGQGLQFLFEYFSETQRNKGNFPGRFSGRQFSNSRSEMNVSTLELGDSALYLCASSLVLEGSEAFFGQGTRLTVV.

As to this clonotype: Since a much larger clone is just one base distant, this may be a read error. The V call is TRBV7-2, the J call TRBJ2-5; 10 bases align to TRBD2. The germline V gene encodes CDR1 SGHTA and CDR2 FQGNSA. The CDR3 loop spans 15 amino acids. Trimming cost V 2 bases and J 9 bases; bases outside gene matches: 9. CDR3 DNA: TGTGCCAGCAGCTTAAGCGGGGGGGCCCGTGAGGCCCAGTACTTC. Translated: CASSLSGGAREAQYF.

The CDR3 nucleotides read TGCGCCAGCAGCTTCTGGGACAGGAACACCGGGGAGCTGTTTTTT. Translated, it gives CASSFWDRNTGELFF. The J gene is TRBJ2-2, the V gene TRBV5-1; 7 nucleotides agree with TRBD1. The CDR3 is 15 residues long. CDR1 is SGHRS, CDR2 YFSETQ, per germline. The V segment lost 2 bases and the J segment 1 base; nucleotides outside the gene matches: 2.

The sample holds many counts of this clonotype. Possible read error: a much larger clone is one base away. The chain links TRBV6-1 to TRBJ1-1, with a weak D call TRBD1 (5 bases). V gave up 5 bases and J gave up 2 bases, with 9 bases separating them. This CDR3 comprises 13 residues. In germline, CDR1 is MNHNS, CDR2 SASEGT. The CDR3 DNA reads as TGTGCCAGCAGTAGACAGAGCAACACTGAAGCTTTCTTT. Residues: CASSRQSNTEAFF.